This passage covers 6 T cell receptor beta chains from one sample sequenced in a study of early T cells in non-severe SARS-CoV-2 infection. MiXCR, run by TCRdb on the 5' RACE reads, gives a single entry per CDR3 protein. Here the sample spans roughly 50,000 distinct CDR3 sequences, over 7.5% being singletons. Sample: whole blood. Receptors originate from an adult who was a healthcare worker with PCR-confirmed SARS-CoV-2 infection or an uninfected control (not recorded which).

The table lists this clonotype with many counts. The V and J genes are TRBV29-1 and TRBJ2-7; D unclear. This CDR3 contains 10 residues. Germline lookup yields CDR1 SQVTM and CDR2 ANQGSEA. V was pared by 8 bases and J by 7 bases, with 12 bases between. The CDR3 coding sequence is TGCAGCATCCAAATGGGGGAGCAGTACTTC. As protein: CSIQMGEQYF.

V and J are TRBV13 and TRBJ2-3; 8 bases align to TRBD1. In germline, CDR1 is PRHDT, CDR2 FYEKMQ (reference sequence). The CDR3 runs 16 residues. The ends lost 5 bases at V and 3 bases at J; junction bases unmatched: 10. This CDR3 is CASSLETGVGTDTQYF. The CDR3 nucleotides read TGTGCCAGCAGCCTCGAGACAGGGGTTGGGACAGATACGCAGTATTTT.

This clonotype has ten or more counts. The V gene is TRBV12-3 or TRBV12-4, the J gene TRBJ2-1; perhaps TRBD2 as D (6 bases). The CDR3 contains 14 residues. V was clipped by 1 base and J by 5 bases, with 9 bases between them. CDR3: CASSLGGDHNEQFF. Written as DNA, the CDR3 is TGTGCCAGCAGTTTAGGGGGGGACCACAATGAGCAGTTCTTC.

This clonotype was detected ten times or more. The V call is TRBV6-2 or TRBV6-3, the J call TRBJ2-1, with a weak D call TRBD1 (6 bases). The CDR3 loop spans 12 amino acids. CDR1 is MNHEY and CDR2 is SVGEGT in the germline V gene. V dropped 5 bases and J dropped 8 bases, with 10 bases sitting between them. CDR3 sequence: CASSPQGHEQFF. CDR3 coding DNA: TGTGCCAGCAGTCCACAGGGTCATGAGCAGTTCTTC.

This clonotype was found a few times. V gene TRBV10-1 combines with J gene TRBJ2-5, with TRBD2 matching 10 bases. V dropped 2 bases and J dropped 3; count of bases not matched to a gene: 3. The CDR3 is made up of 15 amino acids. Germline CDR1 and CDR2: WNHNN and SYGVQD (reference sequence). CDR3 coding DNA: TGCGCCAGCAGTGAGCTAGCGGGAGTGGAAGAGACCCAGTACTTC. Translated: CASSELAGVEETQYF.

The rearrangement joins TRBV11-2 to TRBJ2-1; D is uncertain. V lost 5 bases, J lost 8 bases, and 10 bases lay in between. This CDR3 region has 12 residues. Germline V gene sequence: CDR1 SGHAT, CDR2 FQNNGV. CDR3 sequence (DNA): TGTGCCAGCAGCAGACCTGGCGATGAGCAGTTCTTC. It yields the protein CASSRPGDEQFF.